These 14 T cell receptor beta chains originate from one sample sequenced in a study of blood T cell repertoires in COVID-19. Assay: immunoSEQ multiplex PCR; the TCRdb copy retains only in-frame clones and omits some. The data show some 150,000 clones, roughly 81% seen once. The source material was peripheral blood. Receptor source: a human donor with acute or convalescent COVID-19. The donor label of this sample is uncertain.

The sample holds one count of this clone. The chain joins TRBV24-1 to TRBJ1-3, with unresolved D. The CDR3 loop spans 14 amino acids. Trimming pared 2 bases from V and 1 base from J, leaving 5 bases between. From germline, CDR1 is KGHDR and CDR2 SFDVKD. CDR3: CATSDSLSGNTIYF. The CDR3 coding sequence is TGTGCCACCAGTGATTCTCTGTCTGGAAACACCATATATTTT.

The gene calls are TRBV6-5 and TRBJ1-1; D not resolved. The CDR3 totals 15 residues. CDR1 and CDR2 from the germline V gene are MNHEY and SVGAGI. V lost 6 bases and J 3 bases, leaving 17 bases between the germline ends. As DNA, the CDR3 is TGTGCCAGCAGAGTAGCCGTAAAGAGCGACACTGAAGCTTTCTTT. This translates into CASRVAVKSDTEAFF.

This CDR3 reads CASSDLGQSNNSPLHF. The CDR3 coding sequence is TGTGCCAGCAGTGATTTGGGACAAAGCAACAATTCACCCCTCCACTTT. The chain recombines TRBV2 with TRBJ1-6; TRBD1 might be the D (6 bases). CDR1 is SNHLY and CDR2 is FYNNEI in the germline V gene. CDR3 length: 16 residues. The V gene lost 3 bases and the J gene lost 7 bases, with 16 bases spanning the gap.

The rearrangement joins TRBV11-2 to TRBJ2-1; TRBD2 agrees at 13 bases. V was pared by 2 bases and J by 0 bases, with 7 bases of the junction left unmatched. Germline V gives CDR1 SGHAT, CDR2 FQNNGV. The length of the CDR3 is 19 residues. CDR3 nucleotides: TGTGCCAGCAGCTTAAGACTAGCGGGGGGCCAAAACTCCTACAATGAGCAGTTCTTC. It is translated as CASSLRLAGGQNSYNEQFF.

V is TRBV18 and J is TRBJ1-5; 8 nucleotides line up with TRBD1. After removal of 3 bases from V and 2 bases from J, the junction contained 3 bases not matched to a gene. The CDR3 has 15 residues. Germline V gene lookup returns CDR1 KGHSH and CDR2 LQKENI. CDR3 residues: CASSPKTGGNQPQHF. CDR3 nucleotide sequence: TGTGCCAGCTCACCTAAGACAGGGGGCAATCAGCCCCAGCATTTT. The whole variable domain, filled in from reference TRBV18 and TRBJ1-5, reads NAGVMQNPRHLVRRRGQEARLRCSPMKGHSHVYWYRQLPEEGLKFMVYLQKENIIDESGMPKERFSAEFPKEGPSILRIQQVVRGDSAAYFCASSPKTGGNQPQHFGDGTRLSIL.

This chain connects TRBV12-3 or TRBV12-4 to TRBJ1-5; D possibly corresponds to TRBD1 (6 bases). CDR3 size: 13 residues. V lost 3 bases, J lost 5 bases, and 8 bases lay in between. The CDR3 region is CASSFRGDQPQHF. In DNA form, the CDR3 reads TGTGCCAGCAGTTTCAGGGGCGATCAGCCCCAGCATTTT.

V usage is TRBV9 and J usage is TRBJ2-3, with a weak D call TRBD2 (5 bases). The length of the CDR3 is 14 residues. Deletions cut 4 bases from V and 2 bases from J, with 11 bases between. CDR1 is SGDLS and CDR2 is YYNGEE in the germline V gene. In DNA form, the CDR3 reads TGTGCCAGCAGCCTCCCGGGGTTCACAGATACGCAGTATTTT. Amino acids: CASSLPGFTDTQYF.

The chain uses TRBV5-6 and TRBJ2-7, with D uncertain. Germline assignment: CDR1 SGHDT and CDR2 YYEEEE. CDR3 length: 14 amino acids. V was cut by 1 base and J by 6 bases, with 14 bases left in between. The chain's CDR3 is CASSLLDGLSEQYF. CDR3 DNA sequence: TGTGCCAGCAGCTTGCTCGATGGGCTGAGCGAGCAGTACTTC.

The table lists this clone with a count of one. This chain joins TRBV5-1 and TRBJ2-3; TRBD2 matches 7 bases. J was trimmed by 1 base and V by 2 bases; bases with no gene match: 4. The CDR3 is 15 amino acids. CDR1 and CDR2 (germline): SGHRS, YFSETQ. CDR3 coding DNA: TGCGCCAGCAGCTTTGGAGCGGGACGCACAGATACGCAGTATTTT. Protein sequence: CASSFGAGRTDTQYF.

CDR3 coding DNA: TGCGCCAGCAGCCTTGGACAGGACGGCTACACCTTC. Encoded protein: CASSLGQDGYTF. The chain uses TRBV5-1 and TRBJ1-2; 7 bases match TRBD1. CDR1 and CDR2 (germline): SGHRS, YFSETQ. The CDR3 is 12 residues long. Trimming at V came to 4 bases and at J to 8 bases, leaving 5 bases not matched to a gene.

J is TRBJ2-5 and V is TRBV4-3; a weak D match, TRBD1 (6 bases). Germline V gene lookup returns CDR1 LGHNA and CDR2 YSLEER. This CDR3 region has 16 residues. V was pared by 1 base and J by 5 bases, with 17 bases between. The DNA of the CDR3 is TGCGCCAGCAGCCAAGGACTGACAGGCGGCCAGGAGACCCAGTACTTC. This translates into CASSQGLTGGQETQYF.

V usage is TRBV19 and J usage is TRBJ1-1; the D is unclear. Germline assignment: CDR1 LNHDA and CDR2 SQIVND (reference sequence). With 3 bases removed from V and 5 bases from J, the gap between germline ends came to 10 bases. This CDR3 has 13 amino acids. CDR3 bases: TGTGCCAGTAGTATCGTAGCAACTACTGAAGCTTTCTTT. Amino acids: CASSIVATTEAFF.

CDR3 amino acids: CASSYGTSGTDTQYF. The DNA of the CDR3 is TGTGCCAGCAGTTACGGGACTAGCGGCACAGATACGCAGTATTTT. The chain couples TRBV6-2 or TRBV6-3 to TRBJ2-3; 10 positions match TRBD2. V gave up 2 bases and J gave up 1 base; unmatched junction bases: 0. Germline CDR1 is MNHEY and CDR2 is SVGEGT. This CDR3 contains 15 residues.

V and J are TRBV4-3 and TRBJ1-1; 7 bases agree with TRBD1. J gave up 4 bases and V 2 bases, and 10 bases lay outside the gene matches. This CDR3 contains 16 residues. Germline CDR1 reads LGHNA; CDR2 reads YSLEER. The CDR3 spells CASSQNPLAGGTEAFF. As DNA, the CDR3 is TGCGCCAGCAGCCAAAACCCATTGGCAGGGGGCACTGAAGCTTTCTTT.